The sequence of this TCR beta chain was determined in a study of cytomegalovirus exposure and HLA in healthy donors (dated by TCRdb to the late 2010s). Turning to the overall study: An earlier analysis of 587 of the donors reported 276 Gb of sequence data and some 110 million unique TCR beta sequences obtained from about 170 million T cells. HLA typing covered class I and class II loci at four-digit resolution. On average, around 230,000 unique TCR beta nucleotide sequences were sequenced per donor among some 420 genotyped donors of the cohort, with 15% to 20% of those sequences being non-productive. Rather than using new phenotypic data, the later analysis identified candidate immune exposures from TCR beta sequences and from how often those sequences occurred across donors. Typing coverage varied by locus: roughly 620-640 donors for A, B, C, DRB1 and DQB1; approximately 500 for DQA1; around 610 for DPA1; 450 to 480 for DPB1. A later genetic analysis took genome-wide SNP genotypes for about 55% of the roughly 700 donors and used that subset as a discovery cohort. In addition to the first cohort of 650 to 800 subjects, a separate validation cohort of around 110 different subjects was used. To decide whether each TCR beta V gene segment behaved as functional or pseudogenic, an earlier analysis of some 600 of the donors relied on high-throughput TCR beta sequencing. The study used immunosequencing to profile the T cell repertoires of approximately 630 subjects and linked those repertoires to cytomegalovirus serostatus. The study combined high-throughput TCR immunosequencing, statistical association of individual TCRs with disease status, and machine learning to predict cytomegalovirus infection status. About 5 DR-DQ haplotypes were handled as single units for association and clustering, since linkage in the cohort was strong. An early release that covered more than 550 HLA-typed donors contained approximately 300 gigabases of sequencing data and tens of millions of unique TCR sequences. Among the approximately 430 genotyped donors, around 81% belonged to the genetic ancestry cluster associated with self-reported Caucasian donors. A later analysis re-examined previously published TCR beta repertoires from about 670 donors and added high-resolution HLA genotyping to investigate patterns of TCR occurrence. The study aimed to test whether signatures of past pathogen exposure could be identified by cataloging public T cell receptors. Donor age, sex, ethnicity and CMV serostatus were compiled alongside the repertoire data. All discovery cohort repertoires had been generated on a single sequencing platform. On the study overall, not on this receptor specifically: A further reported finding was that TCR beta sequences accurately predicted the HLA-A and HLA-B alleles for most subjects in the first cohort. In a later analysis, HLA-associated TCR beta chains showed more clonal expansion and lower generation probabilities than non-associated chains that were equally common. In a later genetic analysis, a missense DCLRE1C variant was associated with V-gene and J-gene trimming of TCR beta chains, and the association was replicated in an independent cohort. In a later analysis, the rate of TCR association differed among HLA loci, with DRB1 alleles having the most associated TCRs and HLA-C alleles having the fewest. For the cohort, immune exposure information was limited to CMV serostatus. HLA typing was unavailable for some donors at each locus, so association tests used only the typed subset. The study listed 164 TCR beta chains as associated with cytomegalovirus. A later analysis associated 17,000 or so TCR beta sequences with specific HLA alleles at a false discovery rate of 0.05. Most TCR sequences were observed very rarely across donors, whereas some public TCRs were present in many individuals. In a later analysis, most CMV-associated TCR beta chains were found to appear HLA-restricted, with HLA associations seemingly driven largely by CMV exposure. In this cohort, only TCR beta chains were sequenced, and detectable features were limited by the absence of alpha or paired-chain data. The earlier analysis of a few hundred of the donors excluded approximately 15 rarely observed V segments, including chromosome 9 orphons, because counts were too low. The sequencing pipeline was judged likely to have produced a cluster of highly shared sequence variants as a technical artifact. According to the authors, the approach could potentially be generalized to other disease states and immunological phenotypes. A few of the identified cytomegalovirus-associated TCR beta chains were confirmed in vitro to be specific for cytomegalovirus antigens. The classifier was reported to diagnose cytomegalovirus status with high specificity and sensitivity in both the original cohort and the validation cohort. Sequencing depth was assumed to be roughly uniform across donors in the presence/absence analyses, though that assumption may not hold. Because the 87-base-pair reads could not distinguish some IMGT-functional V segments, including TRBV6-2 and TRBV6-3, those segments were excluded. Linkage disequilibrium might explain the correlated functional status among segregating V segments, but an unknown experimental factor could not be ruled out. Broadly in line with IMGT annotations, most TCR beta V segments showed up in productive rearrangements about 90% or about 30% of the time in an earlier analysis of under 700 of the donors. Strong co-occurrence of HLA alleles, especially DR and DQ, made assigning TCR associations to individual alleles difficult. Compared with the approximately 710-donor mean, donors in an Asian-associated ancestry cluster had fewer N-insertions in productive TCRs, according to a later genetic analysis. In a later analysis, several top co-occurrence clusters were reported to appear linked to parvovirus B19, influenza, CMV and Epstein-Barr virus.

Libraries were built with the immunoSEQ multiplex PCR assay. A mixture of 60 forward primers for TCR Vbeta segments and 13 reverse primers for TCR Jbeta segments was used in the multiplex PCR. The CDR3 region of rearranged TCR beta genes was amplified from genomic DNA with a multiplex PCR assay. The Illumina HiSeq System was used to sequence the amplified TCR beta libraries as 87-base-pair reads. From the authors' description of their analysis: Across the 670 or so repertoires, a later analysis counted 75 million to 90 million unique TCR beta chains, about 10 million of which were shared by at least two donors. Raw reads were error-corrected and collapsed into unique sequences with a nearest-neighbor algorithm that merged closely related sequences to remove PCR and sequencing errors. To assign V, D and J gene segments, CDR3 sequences were aligned to IMGT reference sequences. For a sequence to be retained, a match of at least six nucleotides was required to both a V gene segment and a J gene segment. A rearrangement was called productive if the CDR3 had no stop codons and remained in frame with V and J, and every other rearrangement was called non-productive. CDR3 was defined by IMGT convention, running from the second conserved V-encoded cysteine to the conserved J-encoded phenylalanine. The earlier analysis of about 590 of the donors excluded sequences that lacked an unambiguous match to a single V gene segment. An earlier analysis of under 750 of the donors called V segments functional above 56.7% productive rearrangements and segregating when the between-donor standard deviation exceeded 5%. To diagnose cytomegalovirus status from the catalog of TCR beta chain sequences, a statistical classification framework was built. A later analysis assigned V and J genes by comparing TCR nucleotide sequences with IMGT/GENE-DB human TR gene sequences. The TCRdist pipeline was used in a later analysis to assign CDR3 sequences and most-parsimonious VDJ recombination scenarios. In a later analysis, every TCR beta chain was defined by the combination of its CDR3 amino acid sequence and its V-gene family, and reads without a unique V-gene family were dropped. To address suspected cross-contamination and a sequencing artifact, a later analysis removed 550 to 750 highly shared, low-generation-probability nucleotide sequences. In a later analysis, a clonal expansion index was calculated for each public chain from normalized within-repertoire ranks of inferred template counts. In a later analysis, generation probabilities were computed with a VDJ recombination model fitted to out-of-frame rearrangements, and the resulting probabilities were checked against IGoR. A later analysis scored TCR-TCR, TCR-HLA and TCR-CMV co-occurrence with hypergeometric tests, applying a repertoire-size bias correction to TCR pairs. False discovery rates were estimated in a later analysis by permuting HLA or CMV assignments 20 times. In a later analysis, co-occurring TCRs were grouped using DBSCAN, and TCRdist sequence similarity was added for clustering within HLA-allele-positive subsets. Co-occurrence clustering excluded repertoires with fewer than 30,000 or more than 120,000 public chains, plus five with anomalous nucleotide sharing. In its TCRdb copy, this immuneACCESS table keeps in-frame sequences only and misses some clones. Where compared with another copy, unresolved V genes explain less than half of these, and the others have no known cause. D and trimming were read from the DNA, whereas the V and J calls and clone size are those reported in that table. Within this sample are 150,000 to 180,000 clones, with approximately 69% of them counted one time only. Around 1.9% of the sample is in the top ten clones.

In total, roughly 670 healthy bone marrow donors made up the cohort. All cohort members were sampled while nominally healthy, although unrecorded immune exposures were likely present. The donor tested CMV seronegative, placing the donor among the 300 to 400 seronegative members of the cohort. Every donor gave a peripheral blood sample, and the peripheral blood mononuclear cells from that sample were used for TCR beta sequencing. Genomic DNA was extracted from the blood cell samples with the Qiagen DNeasy Blood Extraction Kit. Turning to this clone: Which antigen it targets is not known. No much larger clonotype is one base removed from it; base qualities were not supplied.

CDR1 and CDR2 are drawn from the germline V gene: SGHRS, YFSETQ. Taken from cysteine to phenylalanine, the CDR3 has 15 residues. Of the read, only the CDR3 DNA is kept; its 45 bases are in frame from base 1. V is pruned by 4 bases and J by 8 bases, leaving 9 bases of the junction without a gene match. The V and J genes are TRBV5-1 and TRBJ1-6, with 7 bases matching TRBD1. The sample comprised PBMCs. The TCR originated in a man aged 30 to 45 in good health and CMV-seronegative. CDR3 region: CASSMEGTEYSPLHF. Here is the DNA: TGCGCCAGCAGCATGGAAGGGACAGAGTATTCACCCCTCCACTTT.